One sample yielded the 11 T cell receptor beta chains listed below, sequenced in a study of PD-1 blockade in classical Hodgkin lymphoma. Every patient had relapsed following autologous stem cell transplantation, and cohorts differed in brentuximab vedotin exposure. Here immunoSEQ multiplex PCR was the method, and the copy in TCRdb shows in-frame clones only, minus some. Of about 97,000 clones listed, over 80% are singletons. Specimen: peripheral blood mononuclear cells (PBMCs), collected at baseline. These receptors were collected from a human donor with classical Hodgkin lymphoma.

The rearrangement uses TRBV7-9 and TRBJ2-3, with TRBD2 matching 13 bases. J gave up 7 bases and V 6 bases, and 10 bases lay outside the gene matches. CDR1 is SEHNR, CDR2 FQNEAQ, per germline (reference sequence). The CDR3 sequence is 16 residues long. The CDR3 DNA follows: TGTGCCAGCAGACCGGGACTAGCGGGAACAATGAATACGCAGTATTTT. The encoded protein is CASRPGLAGTMNTQYF.

This chain uses TRBV5-4 with TRBJ2-4; 7 bases are a match to TRBD1. J lost 8 bases, V lost 7 bases, and 9 bases had no gene match. Germline CDR1 SGHNT, CDR2 YYREEE (reference sequence). The CDR3 sequence is 13 residues long. CDR3 DNA: TGTGCCAGCCGCCCACAGGGGTTGGACATTCAGTACTTC. Translation gives CASRPQGLDIQYF.

The chain couples TRBV6-5 to TRBJ1-4; D is uncertain. Trimming took 3 bases from V and 1 from J, leaving 6 bases between them. The CDR3 consists of 14 residues. Germline V gives CDR1 MNHEY, CDR2 SVGAGI. This chain's CDR3 is CASSYWGTNEKLFF. CDR3 nucleotide sequence: TGTGCCAGCAGTTATTGGGGAACTAATGAAAAACTGTTTTTT.

In its sample, this clone was seen once. The rearrangement joins TRBV19 to TRBJ1-5; a possible D gene is TRBD1 (6 bases). CDR3 length: 15 residues. Looked up from germline, CDR1 is LNHDA and CDR2 is SQIVND (reference sequence). The V gene lost 1 base and the J gene lost 6 bases, with 13 bases spanning the gap. This CDR3 reads CASSIAARGSQPQHF. DNA for the CDR3: TGTGCCAGTAGTATAGCCGCCAGGGGAAGTCAGCCCCAGCATTTT.

The chain recombines TRBV23-1 with TRBJ1-3; D call uncertain. TRBV23-1 is classed as an ORF, of uncertain function. The CDR3 extends over 18 amino acids. V was shortened by 0 bases and J by 4 bases, with 19 bases between the two germline ends. CDR3 sequence (DNA): TGCGCCAGCAGTCAATCGCCCCCCAGGACGTTTCGGGGAAACACCATATATTTT. Amino acid sequence: CASSQSPPRTFRGNTIYF.

The gene calls are TRBV19 and TRBJ2-2; no clear D gene. There are 15 residues in the CDR3. Germline values: CDR1 LNHDA, CDR2 SQIVND (reference sequence). V was cut by 3 bases and J by 9 bases, with 17 bases left in between. This CDR3 reads CASSIAASLIRELFF. In nucleotides, the CDR3 is TGTGCCAGTAGTATCGCGGCTAGTTTAATCAGGGAGCTGTTTTTT.

The chain joins TRBV5-1 to TRBJ1-5; D unresolved. The V gene lost 4 bases and the J gene lost 3 bases, with 11 bases spanning the gap. The germline gives CDR1 SGHRS, CDR2 YFSETQ. The CDR3 has 14 residues. The CDR3 reads CASSQDGDNQPQHF. The CDR3 coding sequence is TGCGCCAGCAGCCAGGACGGAGACAATCAGCCCCAGCATTTT.

V gene TRBV5-5 combines with J gene TRBJ1-5; the D is unclear. The V and J ends lost 2 bases and 3 bases respectively, with 18 bases between them. There are 17 residues in the CDR3. The germline V gene encodes CDR1 SGHKS and CDR2 YYEKEE (reference sequence). The CDR3 DNA is TGTGCCAGCAGCTTCCAACCGTCGACGGCAGACAATCAGCCCCAGCATTTT. Amino acid sequence: CASSFQPSTADNQPQHF.

This clone was picked up one time. The V call is TRBV14, the J call TRBJ1-3; D is undetermined. Germline-derived CDR1 and CDR2 are SGHDN and FVKESK. V gave up 3 bases and J gave up 9 bases, with 12 bases separating them. The CDR3 runs 13 residues. The CDR3 DNA sequence: TGTGCCAGCAGCCACCGTTTGAGAGGCACCATATATTTT. It yields the protein CASSHRLRGTIYF.

J is TRBJ2-3 and V is TRBV5-4, with 8 bases lining up with TRBD1. Per the germline V gene, CDR1 is SGHNT and CDR2 is YYREEE (reference sequence). J lost 0 bases, V lost 4 bases, and 4 bases had no gene match. The CDR3 consists of 15 residues. The CDR3 region is CASSLTGGSTDTQYF. CDR3 DNA: TGTGCCAGCAGCCTTACAGGGGGGAGCACAGATACGCAGTATTTT.

The gene calls are TRBV2 and TRBJ2-5; D gene ambiguous. Germline V gene data show CDR1 as SNHLY and CDR2 as FYNNEI. The CDR3 is 12 amino acids. Trimming stripped 6 bases from V and 1 base from J, with 6 bases between. The CDR3 bases are TGTGCCAGCAGCCTCCCCCAAGAGACCCAGTACTTC. This sequence encodes CASSLPQETQYF. The whole variable domain, filled in from reference TRBV2 and TRBJ2-5, reads EPEVTQTPSHQVTQMGQEVILRCVPISNHLYFYWYRQILGQKVEFLVSFYNNEISEKSEIFDDQFSVERPDGSNFTLKIRSTKLEDSAMYFCASSLPQETQYFGPGTRLLVL.